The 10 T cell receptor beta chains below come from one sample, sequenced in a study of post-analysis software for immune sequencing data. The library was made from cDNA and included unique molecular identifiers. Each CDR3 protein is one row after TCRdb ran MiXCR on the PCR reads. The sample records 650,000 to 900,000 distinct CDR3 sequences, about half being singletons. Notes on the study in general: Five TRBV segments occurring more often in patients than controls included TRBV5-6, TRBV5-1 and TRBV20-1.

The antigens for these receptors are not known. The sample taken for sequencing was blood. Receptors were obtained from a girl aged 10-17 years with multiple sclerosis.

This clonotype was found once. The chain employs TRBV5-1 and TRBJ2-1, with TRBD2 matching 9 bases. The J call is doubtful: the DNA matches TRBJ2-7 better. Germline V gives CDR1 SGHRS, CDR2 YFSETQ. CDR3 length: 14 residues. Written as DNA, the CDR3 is TGCGCCAGCAGCTTTGGCGGGAGGGCCTCCGAGCAGTACTTC. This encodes CASSFGGRASEQYF.

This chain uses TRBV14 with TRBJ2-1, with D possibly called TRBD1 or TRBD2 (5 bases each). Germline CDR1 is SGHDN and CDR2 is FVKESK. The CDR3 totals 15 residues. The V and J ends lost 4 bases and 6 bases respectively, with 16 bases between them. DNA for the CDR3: TGTGCCAGCAGCCTCAGGGACCTAAGTAGCAATGAGCAGTTCTTC. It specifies CASSLRDLSSNEQFF.

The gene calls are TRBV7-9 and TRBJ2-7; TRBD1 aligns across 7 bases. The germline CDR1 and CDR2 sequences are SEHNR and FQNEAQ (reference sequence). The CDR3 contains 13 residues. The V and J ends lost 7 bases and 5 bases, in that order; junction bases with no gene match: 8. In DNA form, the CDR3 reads TGTGCCAGCACCCCGGGACAGTCCCACGAGCAGTACTTC. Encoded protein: CASTPGQSHEQYF.

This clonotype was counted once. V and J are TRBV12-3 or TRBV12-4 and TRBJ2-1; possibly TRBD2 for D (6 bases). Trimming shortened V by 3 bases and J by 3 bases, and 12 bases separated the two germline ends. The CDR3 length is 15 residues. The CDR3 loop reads CASSLSWRDYNEQFF. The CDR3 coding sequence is TGTGCCAGCAGTTTGTCCTGGCGGGACTACAATGAGCAGTTCTTC.

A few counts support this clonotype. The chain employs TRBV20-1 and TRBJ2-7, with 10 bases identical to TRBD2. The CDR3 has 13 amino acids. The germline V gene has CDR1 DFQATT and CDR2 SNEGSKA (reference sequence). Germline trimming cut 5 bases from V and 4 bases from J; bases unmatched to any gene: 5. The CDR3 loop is CSAGLAENYEQYF. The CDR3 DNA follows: TGCAGTGCTGGACTAGCGGAAAATTACGAGCAGTACTTC.

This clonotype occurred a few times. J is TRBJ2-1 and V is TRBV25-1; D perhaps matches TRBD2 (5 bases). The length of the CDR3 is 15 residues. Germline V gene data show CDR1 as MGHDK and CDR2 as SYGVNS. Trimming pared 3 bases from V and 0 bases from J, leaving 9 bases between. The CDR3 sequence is CASSDTGNSYNEQFF. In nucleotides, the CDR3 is TGTGCCAGCAGTGATACGGGAAACTCCTACAATGAGCAGTTCTTC.

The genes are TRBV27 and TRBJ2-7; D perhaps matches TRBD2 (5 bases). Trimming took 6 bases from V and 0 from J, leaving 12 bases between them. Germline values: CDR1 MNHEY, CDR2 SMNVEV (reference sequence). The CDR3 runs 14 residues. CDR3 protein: CASRPGVSSYEQYF. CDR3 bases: TGTGCCAGCAGACCCGGGGTGAGCTCCTACGAGCAGTACTTC.

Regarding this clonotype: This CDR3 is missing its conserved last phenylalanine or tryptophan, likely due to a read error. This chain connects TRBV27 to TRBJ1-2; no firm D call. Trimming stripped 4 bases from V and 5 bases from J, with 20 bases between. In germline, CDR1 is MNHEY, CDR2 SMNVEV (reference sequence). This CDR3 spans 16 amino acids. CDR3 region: CASSSGVGKSAYGYTS. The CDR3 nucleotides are TGTGCCAGCAGTTCGGGTGTTGGGAAGTCCGCTTATGGCTACACCTCC.

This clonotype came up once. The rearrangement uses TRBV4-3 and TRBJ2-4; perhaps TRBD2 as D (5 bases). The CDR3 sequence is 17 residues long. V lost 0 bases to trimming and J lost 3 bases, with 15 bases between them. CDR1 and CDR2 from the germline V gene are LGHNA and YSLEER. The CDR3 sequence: CASSQDHWTGYKNIQYF. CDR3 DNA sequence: TGCGCCAGCAGCCAAGATCACTGGACGGGATACAAAAACATTCAGTACTTC.

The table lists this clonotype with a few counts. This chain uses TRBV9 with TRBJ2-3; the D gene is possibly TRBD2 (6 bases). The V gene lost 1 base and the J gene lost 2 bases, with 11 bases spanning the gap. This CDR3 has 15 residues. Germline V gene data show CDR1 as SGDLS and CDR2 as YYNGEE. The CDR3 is CASSVISGPTDTQYF. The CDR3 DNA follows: TGTGCCAGCAGCGTAATTAGCGGTCCCACAGATACGCAGTATTTT.